Listed below are T cell receptor beta chains from one sample, sequenced in a study of T-cell reconstitution after alpha-beta-depleted transplantation in children. TCRdb reprocessed the PCR reads with MiXCR, giving one entry per CDR3 protein. The data show 350,000 to 500,000 distinct CDR3 sequences, roughly two fifths seen once. The sample in question was PBMCs, obtained before TCRalphabeta/CD19-depleted stem cell transplant. Receptor source: a girl aged 2-10 years with aplastic anemia, due to receive a stem cell transplant. The CDR3 runs from the conserved cysteine through the conserved F or W. D genes are given only for firm matches. The size of a clone is reported for some rows only, either as once, few or many, or as a class for expanded clones.

DNA: TGTGCCAGCAGCTTAGATCGATTTCAGGGAGATACGCAGTATTTT; CDR3: CASSLDRFQGDTQYF; J: TRBJ2-3; V: TRBV11-2; D: -; size: few
DNA: TGCAGTGCTGGGTCCGGAAGACTAGCGGGGGGTACTAGCACAGATACGCAGTATTTT; CDR3: CSAGSGRLAGGTSTDTQYF; J: TRBJ2-3; V: TRBV20-1; D: TRBD2; size: -
DNA: TGCAGTGTTCTGCTAGCGGGGGGGTCCGAGCAGTACTTC; CDR3: CSVLLAGGSEQYF; J: TRBJ2-7; V: TRBV20-1; D: TRBD2; size: -
DNA: TGTGCCAGCAGCCCGACTGACAGGGTAGGGAATGAGCAGTTCTTC; CDR3: CASSPTDRVGNEQFF; J: TRBJ2-1; V: TRBV3-1; D: TRBD1; size: -
DNA: TGTGCCAGCAGTTCCCCGGACAGCTCTGGAAACACCATATATTTT; CDR3: CASSSPDSSGNTIYF; J: TRBJ1-3; V: TRBV6-5; D: -; size: few
DNA: TGTGCCACCAGCAGAGATGTGGGTGGTAATTCACCCCTCCACTTT; CDR3: CATSRDVGGNSPLHF; J: TRBJ1-6; V: TRBV15; D: -; size: -
DNA: TGTGCCACCAGCAGACCGGGACAGAGGTTCCCCATCTATGGCTACACCTTC; CDR3: CATSRPGQRFPIYGYTF; J: TRBJ1-2; V: TRBV15; D: TRBD1; size: few
DNA: TGTGCCAGCAAAAGGGGCGGGACAGACCCCTACAATGAGCAGTTCTTC; CDR3: CASKRGGTDPYNEQFF; J: TRBJ2-1; V: TRBV13; D: -; size: -
DNA: TGCAGTGCTAGAGGGACTACCCAAGGAGAGACCCAGTACTTC; CDR3: CSARGTTQGETQYF; J: TRBJ2-5; V: TRBV20-1; D: -; size: -
DNA: TGTGCCAGCAGCCCCCCCGGTTTTGGGGGGAATAACTATGGCTACACCTTC; CDR3: CASSPPGFGGNNYGYTF; J: TRBJ1-2; V: TRBV9; D: -; size: -
DNA: TGTGCCAGCAGGCAGGGTAGCGGGAGGGACACAGATACGCAGTATTTT; CDR3: CASRQGSGRDTDTQYF; J: TRBJ2-3; V: TRBV6-1; D: TRBD2; size: -